This paragraph reports one T cell receptor beta chain. Its specificity is unknown. Those who donated were healthy HIV-negative adults, with no recent acute infections or vaccinations reported. V gave up 3 bases and J gave up 7 bases; unmatched junction bases: 3. The CDR3 runs to 13 residues. Germline V gene lookup returns CDR1 MNHEY and CDR2 SMNVEV (reference sequence). The study ran the assay at deep level. Some clones are missing from TCRdb's copy, which holds only in-frame ones; the method was immunoSEQ multiplex PCR. The table records about 1 million clones, around four fifths of them present only once. This sample was included in a study of shared clonotypes between healthy human individuals. Findings and caveats of the study: It was the non-shared clonotypes that had lower generation probabilities than clonotypes shared by all four donors. On the whole, naive subsets had larger estimated richness than memory subsets had.

The sequence derives from a young man in good health. The chain couples TRBV27 to TRBJ1-5; 7 bases are a match to TRBD1. The sample comprised memory CD4+ T cells sorted from blood. Subset: CD45RA-negative fraction. CDR3 DNA: TGTGCCAGCAGTTTTTCCAGGGGGCAGCCCCAGCATTTT. It encodes CASSFSRGQPQHF.